These 29 T cell receptor beta chains came from one sample sequenced in a study of blood T cell repertoires in COVID-19. The repertoire was sequenced with immunoSEQ multiplex PCR; TCRdb's copy has only in-frame clones and lacks some. The sample comprises about 180,000 clones, 85% to 90% of which are singletons, and around 0.63% rests with the top ten. Specimen: peripheral blood. These receptors were taken from a man aged 55 to 69 with COVID-19, enrolled during active disease.

This chain links TRBV7-3 with TRBJ1-3, with a possible D match to TRBD1 (5 bases). Deletions cut 5 bases from V and 2 bases from J, with 16 bases between. The CDR3 has 16 amino acids. Germline V lookup: CDR1 SGHTA, CDR2 FQGTGA. The DNA of the CDR3 is TGTGCCAGCAGCCCAGGGCCGGAACAGGCTGGAAACACCATATATTTT. Its translation is CASSPGPEQAGNTIYF.

The chain couples TRBV2 to TRBJ1-4; no clear D. The CDR3 runs to 14 residues. V was trimmed by 4 bases and J by 0 bases, leaving 6 bases between them. Germline values: CDR1 SNHLY, CDR2 FYNNEI. In nucleotides, the CDR3 is TGTGCCAGCAGTGGTAGAACAACTAATGAAAAACTGTTTTTT. Its translation is CASSGRTTNEKLFF.

The rearrangement links TRBV19 to TRBJ1-5, with TRBD1 matching 7 bases. CDR1 is LNHDA, CDR2 SQIVND, per germline (reference sequence). The J segment lost 4 bases and the V segment lost 1 base, leaving 7 bases of the junction unmatched. The CDR3 length is 16 residues. DNA for the CDR3: TGTGCCAGTAGTATAGCCCCCAGGACAGGTAATCAGCCCCAGCATTTT. The encoded protein is CASSIAPRTGNQPQHF.

This clone was recorded a few times. The chain uses TRBV14 and TRBJ2-5, with 11 bases lining up with TRBD2. The CDR3 is 16 residues long. Germline lookup yields CDR1 SGHDN and CDR2 FVKESK. The V segment lost 5 bases and the J segment 1 base; nucleotides outside the gene matches: 6. The CDR3 loop is CASSTQLAGAQETQYF. The DNA of the CDR3 is TGTGCCAGCAGCACCCAACTAGCGGGAGCCCAAGAGACCCAGTACTTC.

The rearrangement joins TRBV7-9 to TRBJ1-6; D unresolved. The CDR3 is 12 amino acids. Germline V CDR1 and CDR2: SEHNR, FQNEAQ (reference sequence). Trimming pared 3 bases from V and 9 bases from J, leaving 6 bases between. Here the CDR3 DNA reads TGTGCCAGCAGCTTTTCGGGTTCACCCCTCCACTTT. Its translation: CASSFSGSPLHF.

The V gene is TRBV6-5, the J gene TRBJ1-6; no clear D. CDR1 is MNHEY, CDR2 SVGAGI, per germline. This CDR3 contains 15 residues. Deletions cut 0 bases from V and 6 bases from J, with 9 bases between. CDR3 loop: CASSYSRTFNSPLHF. The CDR3 nucleotides are TGTGCCAGCAGTTACTCTAGGACTTTTAATTCACCCCTCCACTTT.

This chain uses TRBV5-1 with TRBJ1-2; TRBD1 matches at 7 bases. CDR1 and CDR2 (germline): SGHRS, YFSETQ. V was clipped by 0 bases and J by 6 bases; unmatched bases: 11. The CDR3 totals 16 residues. DNA of the CDR3: TGCGCCAGCAGCTTGGTACAGGGGTCACCATTGAATGGCTACACCTTC. Protein sequence: CASSLVQGSPLNGYTF. Full variable domain (remainder filled in from reference TRBV5-1 and TRBJ1-2): KAGVTQTPRYLIKTRGQQVTLSCSPISGHRSVSWYQQTPGQGLQFLFEYFSETQRNKGNFPGRFSGRQFSNSRSEMNVSTLELGDSALYLCASSLVQGSPLNGYTFGSGTRLTVV.

The chain recombines TRBV6-1 with TRBJ1-1, with a tentative D call TRBD1 (6 bases). CDR1 is MNHNS, CDR2 SASEGT, per germline. Trimming stripped 6 bases from V and 0 bases from J, with 11 bases between. The CDR3 runs to 14 residues. As DNA, the CDR3 is TGTGCCAGCAGCGGCAGGGGAATGAACACTGAAGCTTTCTTT. Translating gives CASSGRGMNTEAFF.

DNA for the CDR3: TGTGCCAGCAGCTTACAGGGAGGGGCTGGGGCCAACGTCCTGACTTTC. This sequence encodes CASSLQGGAGANVLTF. The chain combines TRBV5-8 with TRBJ2-6; weak D call: TRBD2 (7 bases). CDR1 and CDR2 (germline): SGHTS, YDEGEE. V was pared by 2 bases and J by 2 bases, with 11 bases between. The CDR3 totals 16 residues. The variable domain in full, completed from reference TRBV5-8 and TRBJ2-6, reads EAGVTQSPTHLIKTRGQQATLRCSPISGHTSVYWYQQALGLGLQFLLWYDEGEERNRGNFPPRFSGRQFPNYSSELNVNALELEDSALYLCASSLQGGAGANVLTFGAGSRLTVL.

This chain links TRBV3-1 (or the pseudogene TRBV3-2) with TRBJ1-2; a weak D match, TRBD1 (6 bases). The CDR3 spans 17 residues. The ends were cut back, 3 bases at V and 6 bases at J, with 23 bases in the middle. Germline V lookup: CDR1 LGHDT, CDR2 YNNKEL (reference sequence). CDR3 nucleotides: TGTGCCAGCAGCCAGCGGTTACAGGGCCAGTCTATTAATGGCTACACCTTC. Its translation: CASSQRLQGQSINGYTF.

This clone was counted only a few times. The chain recombines TRBV6-2 or TRBV6-3 with TRBJ1-1; 7 nucleotides align to TRBD1. Germline loops: CDR1 MNHEY, CDR2 SVGEGT. V lost 5 bases, J lost 6 bases, and 9 bases stayed unmatched. This CDR3 is built from 14 residues. This CDR3 reads CASSRDSDVAEAFF. In DNA, the CDR3 is TGTGCCAGCAGTCGGGACAGTGACGTCGCTGAAGCTTTCTTT.

This sequence joins TRBV28 and TRBJ2-5, with D tentatively TRBD1 (6 bases). V was clipped by 7 bases and J by 4 bases, with 19 bases between them. Germline assignment: CDR1 MDHEN and CDR2 SYDVKM. The CDR3 is 15 residues long. CDR3 sequence (DNA): TGTGCCAGCACCCTCAGGGGCACGGGCGGAGAGACCCAGTACTTC. Protein product: CASTLRGTGGETQYF.

The gene calls are TRBV9 and TRBJ2-7, with a possible D match to TRBD2 (6 bases). Germline V gene lookup returns CDR1 SGDLS and CDR2 YYNGEE. This CDR3 contains 16 residues. V shed 0 bases and J shed 2 bases, with 15 bases lying between them. The CDR3 loop reads CASSVANRECTYEQYF. The CDR3 nucleotides read TGTGCCAGCAGCGTAGCTAATCGGGAGTGTACCTACGAGCAGTACTTC.

V and J are TRBV18 and TRBJ2-1, with a tentative D call TRBD1 (6 bases). V was pared by 3 bases and J by 3 bases, with 9 bases between. The V gene's germline CDR1 is KGHSH and CDR2 LQKENI. The CDR3 spans 14 residues. CDR3 coding DNA: TGTGCCAGCTCACCCCAGACAGGCTACAATGAGCAGTTCTTC. As protein: CASSPQTGYNEQFF.

This chain joins TRBV2 and TRBJ2-5; possible D gene TRBD2, 5 bases. Germline-derived CDR1 and CDR2 are SNHLY and FYNNEI. The CDR3 length is 14 residues. Trimming pared 8 bases from V and 0 bases from J, leaving 13 bases between. The CDR3 nucleotides read TGTGCCAGCCTAAGAGGGAGAAACCAAGAGACCCAGTACTTC. It specifies CASLRGRNQETQYF.

V and J are TRBV7-3 and TRBJ2-1; TRBD2 might be the D (5 bases). The germline CDR1 and CDR2 sequences are SGHTA and FQGTGA. The CDR3 is made up of 13 amino acids. Trimming cost V 2 bases and J 14 bases, with 16 bases left between them. CDR3 region: CASSLYEEAAKFF. For the CDR3, the DNA is TGTGCCAGCAGCTTATACGAGGAGGCGGCAAAGTTCTTC.

In this sample, this clone turned up once. The chain links TRBV4-3 to TRBJ2-3, with 9 bases fitting TRBD1. CDR1 and CDR2 from the germline V gene are LGHNA and YSLEER. After removal of 3 bases from V and 2 bases from J, the junction contained 3 bases not matched to a gene. This CDR3 is 15 amino acids long. In DNA, the CDR3 is TGCGCCAGCAGCCAGACAGGGGGTCACACAGATACGCAGTATTTT. This translates into CASSQTGGHTDTQYF.

The chain is built from TRBV29-1 and TRBJ2-7; 11 bases match TRBD1. V shed 6 bases, J shed 2 bases, and the junction held 9 bases outside the gene matches. The CDR3 totals 15 residues. CDR1 is SQVTM and CDR2 is ANQGSEA in the germline V gene. This CDR3 reads CSVETGTGGPYEQYF. The CDR3 DNA reads as TGCAGCGTAGAAACCGGGACAGGGGGACCCTACGAGCAGTACTTC.

The gene calls are TRBV21-1 and TRBJ1-6; the table's D call, TRBD1, has no DNA check behind it. TRBV21-1 is listed as a pseudogene. This CDR3 has 21 amino acids. The CDR3 DNA follows: TGTGCCAGCAGCAAAGTTTGGCAAAAAGGGACAGGTGATGATGGAAATTCACCCCTCCACTTT. It specifies CASSKVWQKGTGDDGNSPLHF.

The rearrangement uses TRBV2 and TRBJ2-7; 7 bases agree with TRBD2. The CDR3 has 14 residues. Germline values: CDR1 SNHLY, CDR2 FYNNEI. In DNA, the CDR3 is TGTGCTAACCGGGGGGATATGGGAACCTACGAGCAGTACTTC. Translation gives CANRGDMGTYEQYF. Together with reference TRBV2 and TRBJ2-7, the CDR3 gives the full variable domain: EPEVTQTPSHQVTQMGQEVILRCVPISNHLYFYWYRQILGQKVEFLVSFYNNEISEKSEIFDDQFSVERPDGSNFTLKIRSTKLEDSAMYFCANRGDMGTYEQYFGPGTRLTVT.

A few counts support this clone. J is TRBJ2-7 and V is TRBV10-3; tentative D call: TRBD2 (6 bases). The V gene lost 3 bases and the J gene lost 1 base, with 19 bases spanning the gap. The CDR3 loop spans 17 amino acids. Germline V gene sequence: CDR1 ENHRY, CDR2 SYGVKD. The CDR3 bases are TGTGCCATCAGTGACCCCGGTGGGCGTGGAGGGTCCTACGAGCAGTACTTC. This encodes CAISDPGGRGGSYEQYF.

The chain is built from TRBV30 and TRBJ2-7; 8 bases align to TRBD1. V shed 1 base, J shed 9 bases, and the junction held 5 bases outside the gene matches. The CDR3 has 12 amino acids. The germline V gene has CDR1 GTSNPN and CDR2 SVGIG (reference sequence). The CDR3 reads CAWSGTGFGQYF. The CDR3 bases are TGTGCCTGGAGTGGGACAGGGTTTGGGCAGTACTTC.

J is TRBJ1-1 and V is TRBV5-1, with D possibly TRBD1 on 6 matching bases. Trimming took off 5 bases at V and 0 bases at J, with 8 bases between the two ends. The germline V gene encodes CDR1 SGHRS and CDR2 YFSETQ. This CDR3 is 13 amino acids long. CDR3 sequence reads: CASRDSMNTEAFF. CDR3 bases: TGCGCCAGCAGGGACAGCATGAACACTGAAGCTTTCTTT.

This clone was observed once. The chain uses TRBV7-2 and TRBJ2-7; 10 nucleotides agree with TRBD1. Trimming took 5 bases from V and 1 from J; bases not matched to a gene: 5. CDR1 is SGHTA and CDR2 is FQGNSA in the germline V gene. The CDR3 loop spans 15 amino acids. CDR3 region: CASSRDRGRSYEQYF. In DNA form, the CDR3 reads TGTGCCAGCAGCCGCGACAGGGGGCGGTCCTACGAGCAGTACTTC.

This chain connects TRBV2 to TRBJ2-3; TRBD2 aligns across 8 bases. Losses at the gene ends were 5 bases for V and 2 bases for J; bases not matched to a gene: 6. Germline CDR1 reads SNHLY; CDR2 reads FYNNEI. CDR3 length: 15 residues. The CDR3 is CASSPGGGNTDTQYF. The CDR3 DNA reads TGTGCCAGCAGTCCCGGGGGGGGGAACACAGATACGCAGTATTTT.

This chain uses TRBV7-9 with TRBJ1-2, with no clear D. V was clipped by 8 bases and J by 0 bases, with 10 bases between them. Germline CDR1 reads SEHNR; CDR2 reads FQNEAQ (reference sequence). CDR3 length equals 13 residues. The CDR3 DNA follows: TGTGCCAGCTCGGTTGGAGCTAACTATGGCTACACCTTC. It is translated as CASSVGANYGYTF.

This clone was seen once. This sequence joins TRBV18 and TRBJ2-3; D perhaps matches TRBD1 (6 bases). CDR3 length equals 17 residues. Trimming took off 3 bases at V and 8 bases at J, with 24 bases between the two ends. In germline, CDR1 is KGHSH, CDR2 LQKENI. CDR3 loop: CASSPEQGGGIRGTQYF. CDR3 nucleotides: TGTGCCAGCTCACCTGAGCAGGGTGGCGGCATCAGGGGTACGCAGTATTTT.

The J gene is TRBJ1-2, the V gene TRBV24-1, with D uncertain. Trimming left V 6 bases short and J 4 bases short, with 8 bases between. Germline CDR1 and CDR2: KGHDR and SFDVKD. This CDR3 contains 12 residues. The CDR3, as DNA: TGTGCCACCAGTTCACTGTCCTATGGCTACACCTTC. It translates to CATSSLSYGYTF.

This rearrangement joins TRBV18 to TRBJ1-1, with TRBD1 matching 7 bases. This CDR3 spans 16 amino acids. In germline, CDR1 is KGHSH, CDR2 LQKENI. Unmatched junction bases numbered 10, after V lost 5 bases and J lost 1 base. The CDR3 region has the DNA TGTGCCAGCTCAAACCCAGGGGGAACAACGAACACTGAAGCTTTCTTT. The encoded protein is CASSNPGGTTNTEAFF. Based on the CDR3 plus reference TRBV18 and TRBJ1-1, the full variable domain is NAGVMQNPRHLVRRRGQEARLRCSPMKGHSHVYWYRQLPEEGLKFMVYLQKENIIDESGMPKERFSAEFPKEGPSILRIQQVVRGDSAAYFCASSNPGGTTNTEAFFGQGTRLTVV.